The clone carrying this TCR beta chain was found a few times. Its antigen is as yet unknown. Time point indicated: patch test 3, about 24 weeks after DPC sensitization. Treatment given: therapeutic diphenylcyclopropenone sensitization with weekly scalp DPC. The sample is drawn from a study of human T cells and chemical hapten exposure. TCRdb called the RACE reads again in MiXCR, with one record for every CDR3 protein. The sample lists 150,000 to 200,000 distinct CDR3 sequences; about 27% were seen once. General study points: PT1 expanded TCR numbers rose with patch test score.

In germline, CDR1 is SGHRS, CDR2 YFSETQ. The CDR3 has 13 residues. Trimming cost V 3 bases and J 11 bases, with 17 bases left between them. This sequence joins TRBV5-1 and TRBJ1-1, with a possible D match to TRBD1 (5 bases). The sequencing here drew on whole blood, taken in connection with sensitization to the hapten diphenylcyclopropenone (DPC). The TCR comes from a woman between 18 and 29 years old with alopecia areata. Some clones in this sample may be carry-over from other donors' samples. The CDR3 here is CASSSPGSGTAFF. CDR3 DNA: TGCGCCAGCAGCTCCCCGGGCTCCGGGACGGCTTTCTTT.